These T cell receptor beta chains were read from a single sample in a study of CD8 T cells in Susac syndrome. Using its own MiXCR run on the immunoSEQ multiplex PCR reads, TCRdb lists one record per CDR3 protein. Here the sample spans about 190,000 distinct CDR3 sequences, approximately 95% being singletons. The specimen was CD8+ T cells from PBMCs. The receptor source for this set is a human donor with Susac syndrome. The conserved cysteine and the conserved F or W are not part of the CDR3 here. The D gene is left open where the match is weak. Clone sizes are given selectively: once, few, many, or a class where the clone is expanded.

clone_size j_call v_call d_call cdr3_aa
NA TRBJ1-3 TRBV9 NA ASSVDGGTSGNTIY
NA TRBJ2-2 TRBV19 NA ASIKQGNTGELF
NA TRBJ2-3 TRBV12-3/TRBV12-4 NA ASSLIPTGTTDTQY
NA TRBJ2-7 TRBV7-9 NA ASSSDREGYEQY
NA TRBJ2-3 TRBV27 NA ASSFSVSSTDTQY
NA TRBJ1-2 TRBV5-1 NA ASSLMDGSYGYT
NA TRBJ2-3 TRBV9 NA ASSAEGGAAGTDTQY
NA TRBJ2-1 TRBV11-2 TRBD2 ASSLGSGAYNEQF
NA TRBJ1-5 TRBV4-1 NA ASSHAPKNQPQH
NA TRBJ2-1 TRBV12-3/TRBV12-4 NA ASRSADYNEQF
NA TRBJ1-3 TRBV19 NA ASTDWDSHSGNTIY
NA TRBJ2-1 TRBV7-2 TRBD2 ASSLYASREGRF
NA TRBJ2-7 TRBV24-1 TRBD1 ATSAPNRGDNEQY
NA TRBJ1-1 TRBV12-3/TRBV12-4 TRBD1 ASRRLGQGEDTEAF
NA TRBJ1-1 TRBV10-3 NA AITPEWGLNTEAF
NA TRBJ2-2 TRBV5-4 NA ASSFSGNTGELF
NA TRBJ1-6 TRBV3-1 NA ASSSSGQNSPLH
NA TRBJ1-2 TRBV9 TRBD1 ASSDPGTGDSFYGYT
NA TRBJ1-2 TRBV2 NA ASSDLGSDYGYT
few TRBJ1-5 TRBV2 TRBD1 ASSEGQGAYQPQH
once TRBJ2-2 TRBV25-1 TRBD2 ASSGRDYFSPGELF
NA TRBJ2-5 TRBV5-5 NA ASSGNLGRTQY
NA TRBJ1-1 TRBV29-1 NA SVPRGTEAF
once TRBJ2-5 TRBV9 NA ASSGSGTTEIETQY
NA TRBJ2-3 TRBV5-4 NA ASSLMTDTQY
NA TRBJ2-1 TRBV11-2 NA ASSLGLPDYNEQF
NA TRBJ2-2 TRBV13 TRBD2 ASSPRGRADTGELF
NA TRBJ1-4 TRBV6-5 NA ASAGAARGKLF
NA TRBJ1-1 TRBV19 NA ASTPGDRGTEAF
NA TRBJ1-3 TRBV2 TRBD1 ASSLGQGAGNTIY